One sample yielded the 20 T cell receptor beta chains listed below, sequenced in a study of T cell responses to AZD1222 COVID-19 vaccine. Assay: immunoSEQ multiplex PCR; the TCRdb copy retains only in-frame clones and omits some. The sample yields about 140,000 clones, more than 80% seen once. The input for sequencing was peripheral blood, taken 28 days after the second dose of the MenACWY control vaccine. Receptors were obtained from an adult who received the MenACWY meningococcal vaccine as a control.

V usage is TRBV9 and J usage is TRBJ1-4; 9 bases match TRBD1. The germline CDR1 and CDR2 sequences are SGDLS and YYNGEE. The CDR3 extends over 16 amino acids. J was trimmed by 8 bases and V by 0 bases; bases with no gene match: 8. CDR3 DNA: TGTGCCAGCAGCGTAGTCGGGACAGGGTCGGGAGAAAAACTGTTTTTT. This gives the protein CASSVVGTGSGEKLFF.

V usage is TRBV7-2 and J usage is TRBJ1-6; D possibly corresponds to TRBD1 (6 bases). This CDR3 spans 14 amino acids. V dropped 5 bases and J dropped 9 bases, with 14 bases sitting between them. The V gene's germline CDR1 is SGHTA and CDR2 FQGNSA. CDR3 nucleotides: TGTGCCAGCAGCCCCCGGGGGCTGGGTTCACCCCTCCACTTT. Protein product: CASSPRGLGSPLHF.

This chain joins TRBV2 and TRBJ2-5, with unresolved D. This CDR3 has 15 amino acids. The germline V gene has CDR1 SNHLY and CDR2 FYNNEI. Trimming left V 4 bases short and J 5 bases short, with 17 bases between. The CDR3 protein is CASSVDSGVVETQYF. CDR3 coding DNA: TGTGCCAGCAGTGTTGACTCTGGGGTTGTGGAGACCCAGTACTTC.

This chain connects TRBV11-2 to TRBJ2-2; possibly TRBD2 for D (6 bases). The CDR3 extends over 17 amino acids. Germline V gene lookup returns CDR1 SGHAT and CDR2 FQNNGV. Trimming took 5 bases from V and 2 from J, leaving 18 bases between them. For the CDR3, the DNA is TGTGCCAGCAGCACCGGCGGGGCTAGTAGAAACACCGGGGAGCTGTTTTTT. Its protein product is CASSTGGASRNTGELFF.

The chain joins TRBV7-9 to TRBJ1-3; possibly TRBD1 for D (5 bases). This CDR3 is built from 14 residues. Germline CDR1 reads SEHNR; CDR2 reads FQNEAQ (reference sequence). V dropped 1 base and J dropped 1 base, with 5 bases sitting between them. The CDR3 DNA reads as TGTGCCAGCAGCTTAGACAGGTCTGGAAACACCATATATTTT. It encodes CASSLDRSGNTIYF.

This rearrangement joins TRBV5-1 to TRBJ2-5, with 8 bases that match TRBD1. Trimming cost V 1 base and J 2 bases; bases outside gene matches: 4. CDR1 SGHRS and CDR2 YFSETQ come from the germline V gene. The CDR3 length is 15 residues. In nucleotides, the CDR3 is TGCGCCAGCAGCTTGCAGGGGGCAAAACAAGAGACCCAGTACTTC. This codes for CASSLQGAKQETQYF.

The chain uses TRBV29-1 and TRBJ2-5, with 7 nucleotides matching TRBD1. The junction had 13 bases not matched to a gene; V was cut back by 7 bases and J by 5 bases. The CDR3 runs to 14 residues. Germline CDR1 SQVTM, CDR2 ANQGSEA. The CDR3, as DNA: TGCAGCGGGCGACAGGGCGTACTTCTTGAGACCCAGTACTTC. It encodes CSGRQGVLLETQYF.

This clone was picked up one time. The chain employs TRBV4-1 and TRBJ2-7; possibly TRBD1 for D (6 bases). The V and J ends lost 2 bases and 3 bases respectively, with 14 bases between them. Germline CDR1 MGHRA, CDR2 YSYEKL. CDR3 length: 15 amino acids. In DNA, the CDR3 is TGCGCCAGCAGCCAAACCCGGGACACATTCTACGAGCAGTACTTC. Translated: CASSQTRDTFYEQYF.

This clone was seen once. The V and J genes are TRBV19 and TRBJ1-3; TRBD1 aligns across 8 bases. Per the germline V gene, CDR1 is LNHDA and CDR2 is SQIVND (reference sequence). Trimming cost V 6 bases and J 8 bases; bases outside gene matches: 15. This CDR3 is built from 16 residues. CDR3 sequence: CASRPPAWTGRDTIYF. CDR3 sequence (DNA): TGTGCCAGTAGGCCACCTGCGTGGACAGGGCGGGACACCATATATTTT. The entire variable domain, with the rest obtained from reference TRBV19 and TRBJ1-3, is as follows: DGGITQSPKYLFRKEGQNVTLSCEQNLNHDAMYWYRQDPGQGLRLIYYSQIVNDFQKGDIAEGYSVSREKKESFPLTVTSAQKNPTAFYLCASRPPAWTGRDTIYFGEGSWLTVV.

The chain recombines TRBV29-1 with TRBJ2-6; 7 nucleotides match TRBD2. Germline-derived CDR1 and CDR2 are SQVTM and ANQGSEA. This CDR3 has 15 amino acids. Trimming at V came to 3 bases and at J to 3 bases, leaving 5 bases not matched to a gene. Here the CDR3 reads CSVEGGVDGANVLTF. In DNA form, the CDR3 reads TGCAGCGTTGAGGGAGGGGTTGATGGGGCCAACGTCCTGACTTTC.

V gene TRBV7-9 combines with J gene TRBJ2-7; no firm D call. The CDR3 is 12 residues long. The ends were cut back, 7 bases at V and 6 bases at J, with 13 bases in the middle. Germline CDR1 is SEHNR and CDR2 is FQNEAQ (reference sequence). Here the CDR3 DNA reads TGTGCCAGCACTCCGCTCGTAGGCGAGCAGTACTTC. Its protein product is CASTPLVGEQYF.

The chain links TRBV28 to TRBJ2-1; 8 positions agree with TRBD2. With V trimmed by 7 bases and J by 8 bases, 13 bases remained unmatched. Germline V gene lookup returns CDR1 MDHEN and CDR2 SYDVKM. CDR3 length: 15 amino acids. CDR3 DNA sequence: TGTGCCAGCACTAGAGCGGGGGCCCCCATCGATGAGCAGTTCTTC. It translates to CASTRAGAPIDEQFF.

V gene TRBV27 combines with J gene TRBJ2-1; no firm D call. The CDR3 contains 12 residues. Between the trimmed V and J ends, which lost 8 bases and 0 bases, there was a span of 5 bases. Looked up from germline, CDR1 is MNHEY and CDR2 is SMNVEV (reference sequence). CDR3 region: CASWSSYNEQFF. CDR3 sequence (DNA): TGTGCCAGCTGGAGCTCCTACAATGAGCAGTTCTTC.

The rearrangement links TRBV1 to TRBJ2-7. TRBV1 is marked as a pseudogene. CDR3 size: 12 residues. CDR3 nucleotides: TGCACCAGCAGCCAGACCGACCACGAGCAGTACTTC. Residues: CTSSQTDHEQYF.

J is TRBJ1-5 and V is TRBV11-3; D gene uncertain. Between the trimmed V and J ends, which lost 5 bases and 1 base, there was a span of 12 bases. Germline values: CDR1 SGHNT, CDR2 YENEEA. The CDR3 is 15 residues long. CDR3 sequence (DNA): TGTGCCAGCAGCCCCCCTCGGGCGAGCAATCAGCCCCAGCATTTT. Its translation: CASSPPRASNQPQHF.

CDR3 loop: CASSPEGDPGNNYGYTF. The CDR3 region has the DNA TGTGCCAGCAGCCCCGAGGGTGACCCCGGGAATAACTATGGCTACACCTTC. The chain couples TRBV9 to TRBJ1-2; D gene unclear. The CDR3 is 17 residues long. Trimming removed 4 bases from V and 1 base from J, with 20 bases in between. Per germline, CDR1 SGDLS and CDR2 YYNGEE.

This chain connects TRBV18 to TRBJ1-2, with a weak D call TRBD1 (5 bases). Germline V gene data show CDR1 as KGHSH and CDR2 as LQKENI. This CDR3 region has 13 residues. Trimming stripped 0 bases from V and 7 bases from J, with 9 bases between. The chain's CDR3 is CASSPPFTGGYTF. The CDR3 bases are TGTGCCAGCTCACCACCGTTCACAGGTGGCTACACCTTC.

The chain employs TRBV6-5 and TRBJ1-2, with 7 bases that match TRBD1. CDR1 and CDR2 (germline): MNHEY, SVGAGI. The CDR3 is made up of 13 amino acids. The junction had 5 bases not matched to a gene; V was cut back by 5 bases and J by 5 bases. DNA of the CDR3: TGTGCCAGCAGTCAGGGACAGCTTTATGGCTACACCTTC. This translates into CASSQGQLYGYTF.

The chain links TRBV28 to TRBJ2-5; TRBD1 agrees at 7 bases. J was trimmed by 5 bases and V by 5 bases; bases with no gene match: 8. The germline V gene encodes CDR1 MDHEN and CDR2 SYDVKM. The CDR3 length is 14 residues. This CDR3 reads CASSRDRVVETQYF. For the CDR3, the DNA is TGTGCCAGCAGTAGAGACAGGGTGGTTGAGACCCAGTACTTC.

The chain joins TRBV7-9 to TRBJ2-1; tentative D call: TRBD2 (6 bases). The germline V gene has CDR1 SEHNR and CDR2 FQNEAQ (reference sequence). Between the trimmed V and J ends, which lost 7 bases and 6 bases, there was a span of 22 bases. The CDR3 spans 16 residues. CDR3: CASTKKLGGLTNEQFF. DNA of the CDR3: TGTGCCAGCACCAAAAAACTGGGGGGTTTGACCAATGAGCAGTTCTTC.